What follows describes a single TCR beta chain. Its antigen is undetermined. Method: immunoSEQ multiplex PCR; TCRdb's copy keeps in-frame clones and lacks some. The sample has about 74,000 clones, 84% seen once. These data come from a study of OX40 agonist ivuxolimab in advanced cancers. Turning to the study itself: Earlier treatment with anti-PD-1, anti-PD-L1 or anti-CTLA-4 was permitted, and about 40% had received some. Partial responses were recorded for three patients, including one with hepatocellular carcinoma and two with cutaneous melanoma.

Whole-study findings and limits: Among patients with partial responses at 0.1-3.0 mg/kg, clonal expansion was among the lowest. Undetermined was the antigen specificity of the expanded peripheral T cells.

V lost 2 bases, J lost 9 bases, and 14 bases lay in between. Germline V gene lookup returns CDR1 SGHTA and CDR2 FQGNSA. This CDR3 contains 14 residues. The receptor comes from an adult with an advanced solid tumor such as melanoma, head and neck, liver or kidney cancer. Sequenced material: CD4+ or CD8+ T cells sorted from blood, taken in a trial of the OX40 agonist ivuxolimab. This chain links TRBV7-2 with TRBJ2-1; D call uncertain. The CDR3 DNA sequence: TGTGCCAGCAGCTTATCCCGACACGACACTGAGCAGTTCTTC. This gives the protein CASSLSRHDTEQFF. The variable domain in full, completed from reference TRBV7-2 and TRBJ2-1, reads GAGVSQSPSNKVTEKGKDVELRCDPISGHTALYWYRQSLGQGLEFLIYFQGNSAPDKSGLPSDRFSAERTGGSVSTLTIQRTQQEDSAVYLCASSLSRHDTEQFFGPGTRLTVL.